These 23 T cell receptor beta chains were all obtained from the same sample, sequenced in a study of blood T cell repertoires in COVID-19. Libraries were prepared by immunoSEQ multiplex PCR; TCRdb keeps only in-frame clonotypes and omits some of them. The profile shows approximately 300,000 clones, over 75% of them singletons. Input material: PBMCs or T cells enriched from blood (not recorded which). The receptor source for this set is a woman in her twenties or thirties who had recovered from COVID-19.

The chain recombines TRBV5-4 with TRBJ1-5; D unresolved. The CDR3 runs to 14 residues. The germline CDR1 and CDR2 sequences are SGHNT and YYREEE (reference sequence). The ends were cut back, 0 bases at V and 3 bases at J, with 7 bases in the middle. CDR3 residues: CASSLAGINQPQHF. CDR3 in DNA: TGTGCCAGCAGCTTGGCCGGGATCAATCAGCCCCAGCATTTT.

The CDR3: CASSVSRGGTEAFF. The CDR3 DNA reads TGTGCCAGCAGCGTCTCTCGGGGTGGAACTGAAGCTTTCTTT. V and J are TRBV7-9 and TRBJ1-1; D gene uncertain. Germline CDR1 reads SEHNR; CDR2 reads FQNEAQ (reference sequence). Trimming took off 5 bases at V and 5 bases at J, with 15 bases between the two ends. This CDR3 has 14 residues.

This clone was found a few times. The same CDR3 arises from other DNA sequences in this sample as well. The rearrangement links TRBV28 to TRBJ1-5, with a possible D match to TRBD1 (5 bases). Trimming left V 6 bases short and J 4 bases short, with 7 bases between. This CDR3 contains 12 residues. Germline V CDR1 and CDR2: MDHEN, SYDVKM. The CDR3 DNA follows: TGTGCCAGCAGGGGGCCGAATCAGCCCCAGCATTTT. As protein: CASRGPNQPQHF.

The CDR3 DNA follows: TGTGCCAGCAGCCCTAGTTACAATGAGCAGTTCTTC. As protein: CASSPSYNEQFF. The rearrangement uses TRBV6-6 and TRBJ2-1, with D unresolved. V was shortened by 6 bases and J by 4 bases, with 7 bases between the two germline ends. Per the germline V gene, CDR1 is MNHNY and CDR2 is SVGAGI (reference sequence). The CDR3 has 12 amino acids.

The CDR3 DNA reads as TGTGCCAGCAGCTTTGGGACAGGGGAAGCTTTCTTT. Translating it yields CASSFGTGEAFF. The chain couples TRBV2 to TRBJ1-1; 9 nucleotides align to TRBD1. The CDR3 loop spans 12 amino acids. V shed 6 bases and J 8 bases; nucleotides not matched to a gene: 4. Germline V gene sequence: CDR1 SNHLY, CDR2 FYNNEI.

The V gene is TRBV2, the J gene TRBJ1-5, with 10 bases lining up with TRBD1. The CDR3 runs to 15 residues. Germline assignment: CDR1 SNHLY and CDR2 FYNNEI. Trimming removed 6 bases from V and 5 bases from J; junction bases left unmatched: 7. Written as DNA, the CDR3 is TGTGCCAGCAGGCCGAAGACAGGGGGCGATCAGCCCCAGCATTTT. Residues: CASRPKTGGDQPQHF.

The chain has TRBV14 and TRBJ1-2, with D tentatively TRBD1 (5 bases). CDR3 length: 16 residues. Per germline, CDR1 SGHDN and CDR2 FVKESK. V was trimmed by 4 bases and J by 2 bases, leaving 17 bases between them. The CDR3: CASSLRHVRGNYGYTF. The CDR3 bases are TGTGCCAGCAGCCTAAGGCACGTTCGGGGGAACTATGGCTACACCTTC.

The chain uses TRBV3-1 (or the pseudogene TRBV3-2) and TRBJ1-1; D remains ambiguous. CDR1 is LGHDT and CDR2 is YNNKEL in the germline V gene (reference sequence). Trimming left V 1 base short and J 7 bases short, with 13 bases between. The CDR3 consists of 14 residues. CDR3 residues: CASSQVGSAIEAFF. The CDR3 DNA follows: TGTGCCAGCAGCCAAGTCGGGAGCGCGATTGAAGCTTTCTTT.

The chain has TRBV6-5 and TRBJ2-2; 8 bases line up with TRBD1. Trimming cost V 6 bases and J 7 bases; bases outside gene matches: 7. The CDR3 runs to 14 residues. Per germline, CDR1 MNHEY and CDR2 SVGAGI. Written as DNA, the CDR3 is TGTGCCAGCAGGTCCCGACAGGGGTACGGGGAGCTGTTTTTT. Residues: CASRSRQGYGELFF.

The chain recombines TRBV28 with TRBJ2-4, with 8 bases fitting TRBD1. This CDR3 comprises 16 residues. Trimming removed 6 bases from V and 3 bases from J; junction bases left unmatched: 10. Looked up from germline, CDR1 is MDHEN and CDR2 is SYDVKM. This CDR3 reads CASSILRTGHKNIQYF. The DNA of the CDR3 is TGTGCCAGCAGCATACTTAGGACAGGGCACAAAAACATTCAGTACTTC.

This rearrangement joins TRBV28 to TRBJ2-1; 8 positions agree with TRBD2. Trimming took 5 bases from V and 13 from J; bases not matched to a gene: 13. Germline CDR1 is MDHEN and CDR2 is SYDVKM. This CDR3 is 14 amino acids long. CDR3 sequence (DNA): TGTGCCAGCAGTCCTACCACGAGCGGGGGTTCACAGTTCTTC. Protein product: CASSPTTSGGSQFF.

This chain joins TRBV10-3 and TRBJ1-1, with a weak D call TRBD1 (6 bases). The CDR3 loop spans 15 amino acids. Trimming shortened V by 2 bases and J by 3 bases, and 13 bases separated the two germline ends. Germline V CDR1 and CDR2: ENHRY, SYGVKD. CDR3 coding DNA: TGTGCCATCAGTGAGGGGAGGGAGGGGGACACTGAAGCTTTCTTT. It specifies CAISEGREGDTEAFF.

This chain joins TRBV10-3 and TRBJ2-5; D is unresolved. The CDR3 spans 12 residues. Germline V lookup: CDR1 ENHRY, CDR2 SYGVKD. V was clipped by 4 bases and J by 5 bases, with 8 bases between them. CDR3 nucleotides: TGTGCCATCAGTGGTGGTGCGGAGACCCAGTACTTC. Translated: CAISGGAETQYF.

CDR3 loop: CASSDRVRNQPQHF. For the CDR3, the DNA is TGTGCCAGCAGTGACAGGGTGAGGAATCAGCCCCAGCATTTT. J is TRBJ1-5 and V is TRBV2; a weak D match, TRBD1 (5 bases). Germline CDR1 reads SNHLY; CDR2 reads FYNNEI. V lost 3 bases and J 4 bases, leaving 10 bases between the germline ends. The CDR3 has 14 residues.

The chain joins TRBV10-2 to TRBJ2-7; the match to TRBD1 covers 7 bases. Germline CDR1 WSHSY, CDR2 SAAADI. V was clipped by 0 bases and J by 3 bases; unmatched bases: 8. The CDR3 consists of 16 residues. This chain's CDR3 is CASSESPQGNYYEQYF. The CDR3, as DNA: TGCGCCAGCAGTGAGTCCCCACAGGGGAACTACTACGAGCAGTACTTC.

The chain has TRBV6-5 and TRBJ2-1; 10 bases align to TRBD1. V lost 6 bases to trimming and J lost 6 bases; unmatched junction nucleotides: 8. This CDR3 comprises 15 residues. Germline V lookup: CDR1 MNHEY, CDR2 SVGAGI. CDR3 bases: TGTGCCAGCAGGAGACAGGGGGCGCAGAGCAATGAGCAGTTCTTC. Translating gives CASRRQGAQSNEQFF.

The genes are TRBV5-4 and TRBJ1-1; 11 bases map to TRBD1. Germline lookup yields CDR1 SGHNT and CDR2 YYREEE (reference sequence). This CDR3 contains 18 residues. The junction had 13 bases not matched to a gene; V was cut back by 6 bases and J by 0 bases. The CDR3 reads CASTKGRTGGGLNTEAFF. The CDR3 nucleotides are TGTGCCAGCACCAAAGGTCGGACAGGGGGCGGGCTGAACACTGAAGCTTTCTTT.

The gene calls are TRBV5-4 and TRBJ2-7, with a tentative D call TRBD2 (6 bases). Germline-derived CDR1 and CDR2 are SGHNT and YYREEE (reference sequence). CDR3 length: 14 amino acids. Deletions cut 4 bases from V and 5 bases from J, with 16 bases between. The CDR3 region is CASSPRAGHDEQYF. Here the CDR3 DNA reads TGTGCCAGCAGCCCCCGCGCGGGGCACGACGAGCAGTACTTC.

The chain's CDR3 is CASSLAYNSGNTIYF. The CDR3 DNA reads as TGCGCCAGCAGCTTGGCGTACAACTCTGGAAACACCATATATTTT. V gene TRBV5-1 combines with J gene TRBJ1-3, with D unclear. The CDR3 runs to 15 residues. Trimming pared 0 bases from V and 0 bases from J, leaving 7 bases between. Germline CDR1 SGHRS, CDR2 YFSETQ. The variable domain in full, with the rest retrieved from reference TRBV5-1 and TRBJ1-3, is KAGVTQTPRYLIKTRGQQVTLSCSPISGHRSVSWYQQTPGQGLQFLFEYFSETQRNKGNFPGRFSGRQFSNSRSEMNVSTLELGDSALYLCASSLAYNSGNTIYFGEGSWLTVV.

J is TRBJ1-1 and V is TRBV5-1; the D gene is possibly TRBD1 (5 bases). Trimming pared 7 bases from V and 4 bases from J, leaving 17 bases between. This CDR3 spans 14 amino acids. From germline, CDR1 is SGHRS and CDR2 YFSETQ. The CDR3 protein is CASYLTAGSTEAFF. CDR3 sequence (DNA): TGCGCCAGCTACCTCACTGCAGGGTCCACTGAAGCTTTCTTT. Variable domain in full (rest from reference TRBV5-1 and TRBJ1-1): KAGVTQTPRYLIKTRGQQVTLSCSPISGHRSVSWYQQTPGQGLQFLFEYFSETQRNKGNFPGRFSGRQFSNSRSEMNVSTLELGDSALYLCASYLTAGSTEAFFGQGTRLTVV.

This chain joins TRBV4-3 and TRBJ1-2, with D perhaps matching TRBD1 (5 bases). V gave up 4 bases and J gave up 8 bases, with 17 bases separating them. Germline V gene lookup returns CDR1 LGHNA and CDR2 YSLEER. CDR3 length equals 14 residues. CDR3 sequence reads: CASSPIQDSQGYTF. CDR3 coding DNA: TGCGCCAGCAGCCCAATACAGGATTCACAAGGCTACACCTTC.

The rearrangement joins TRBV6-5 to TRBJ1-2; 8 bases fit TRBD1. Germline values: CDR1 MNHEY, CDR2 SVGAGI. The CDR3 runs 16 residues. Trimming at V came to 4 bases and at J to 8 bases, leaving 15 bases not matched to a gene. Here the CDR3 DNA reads TGTGCCAGCAGTTTACTGCCAGGACAGGGTGGAAGGGGCTACACCTTC. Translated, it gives CASSLLPGQGGRGYTF.

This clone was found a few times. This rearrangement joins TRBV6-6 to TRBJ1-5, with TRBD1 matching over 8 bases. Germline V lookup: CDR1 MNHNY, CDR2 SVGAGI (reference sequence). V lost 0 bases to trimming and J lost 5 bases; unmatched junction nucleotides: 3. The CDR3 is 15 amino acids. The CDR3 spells CASSYSTGEDQPQHF. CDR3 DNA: TGTGCCAGCAGTTACTCGACAGGGGAGGATCAGCCCCAGCATTTT.